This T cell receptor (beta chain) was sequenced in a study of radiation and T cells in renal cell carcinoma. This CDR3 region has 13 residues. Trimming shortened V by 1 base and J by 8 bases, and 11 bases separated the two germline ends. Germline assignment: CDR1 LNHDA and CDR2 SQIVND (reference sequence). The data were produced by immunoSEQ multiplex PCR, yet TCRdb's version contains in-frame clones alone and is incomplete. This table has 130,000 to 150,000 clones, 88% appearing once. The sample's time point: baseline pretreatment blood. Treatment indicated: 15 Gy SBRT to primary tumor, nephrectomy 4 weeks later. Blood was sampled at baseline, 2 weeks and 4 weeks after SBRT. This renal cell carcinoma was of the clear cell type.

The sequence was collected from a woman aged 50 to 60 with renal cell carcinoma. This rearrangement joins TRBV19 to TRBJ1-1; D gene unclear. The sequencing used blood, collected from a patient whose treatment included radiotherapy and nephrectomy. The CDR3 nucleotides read TGTGCCAGTAGTATAGGCAGTCTTACAGAAGCTTTCTTT. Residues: CASSIGSLTEAFF.